A selection of T cell receptor beta chains follows, all from one sample in a study of blood T cell repertoires in COVID-19. Profiling relied on immunoSEQ multiplex PCR, and the TCRdb table lists in-frame clones only, not all of them. The sample holds 140,000 or so clones, 84% seen once. The specimen sequenced was PBMCs or T cells enriched from blood (not recorded which). These receptors originate from a woman between 50 and 59 years old with acute COVID-19. Both conserved end residues are part of each CDR3. A D gene is named only where the DNA matches it firmly. Size is omitted from some rows. Given values are once, few, many or a class for expanded clones.

TRBD2	TRBV23-1	.	TRBJ2-3	TGCGCCAGCAGTCTCCGGACTAGCGGGAGCGAAGGTACGCAGTATTTT	CASSLRTSGSEGTQYF
.	TRBV18	.	TRBJ2-2	TGTGCCAGCTCACCAAGGAGCGGGACCGGGGAGCTGTTTTTT	CASSPRSGTGELFF
TRBD1	TRBV5-4	.	TRBJ1-6	TGTGCCAGCAGCTTCGGGGGGACAGGACCGGCGATAATTCGGTCCCTCCACTTT	CASSFGGTGPAIIRSLHF
.	TRBV4-3	once	TRBJ1-2	TGCGCCAGCAGCCAAGATTTTAACAGAAATTATGGCTACACCTTC	CASSQDFNRNYGYTF
.	TRBV29-1	.	TRBJ2-7	TGCAGCGTTATCCCAGGCACCTACGAGCAGTACTTC	CSVIPGTYEQYF
TRBD1	TRBV6-2/TRBV6-3	.	TRBJ1-1	TGTGCCAGCAGTTACTCGCACAGGGGGAGCACTGAAGCTTTCTTT	CASSYSHRGSTEAFF
.	TRBV6-5	.	TRBJ2-4	TGTGCCAGCAGCCCCCTGGGGCAGGCCAAAAACATTCAGTACTTC	CASSPLGQAKNIQYF
TRBD1	TRBV5-1	.	TRBJ2-7	TGCGCCAGCAGCATCTTGGGACAGGGTACGTCCTACGAGCAGTACTTC	CASSILGQGTSYEQYF
TRBD1	TRBV15	few	TRBJ1-2	TGTGCCACCAGCGGCCGGGACAGCCCTAACTATGGCTACACCTTC	CATSGRDSPNYGYTF
TRBD2	TRBV30	.	TRBJ2-7	TGTGCCTGGAGTAAAGGGTTAGCGGGGGCATACGAGCAGTACTTC	CAWSKGLAGAYEQYF
TRBD1	TRBV7-2	.	TRBJ1-1	TGTGCCAGCAGCTTTGGGACAGGGTGGGCTGAAGCTTTCTTT	CASSFGTGWAEAFF
TRBD1	TRBV10-3	.	TRBJ2-3	TGTGCCATCAGTGAGCGAGGGGGCAGGGCAGATACGCAGTATTTT	CAISERGGRADTQYF
TRBD2	TRBV5-6	.	TRBJ2-1	TGTGCCAGCAGCTTGGAGGCTAGCGGGAGGGAGCAGTTCTTC	CASSLEASGREQFF
TRBD1	TRBV7-6	.	TRBJ1-6	TGTGCCAGCAGCTTAGCGCAGGGGGGTGGAGGACCCCTCCACTTT	CASSLAQGGGGPLHF
.	TRBV5-5	.	TRBJ2-5	TGTGCCAGCAGTTTCGCAGGGGAAGAGACCCAGTACTTC	CASSFAGEETQYF
.	TRBV18	.	TRBJ1-2	TGTGCCAGCTCACCAGGGCAGCTTTTCAACTATGGCTACACCTTC	CASSPGQLFNYGYTF
.	TRBV7-9	.	TRBJ2-7	TGTGCCAGCAGCCTCACTAGCCCCTCCTACGAGCAGTACTTC	CASSLTSPSYEQYF
.	TRBV30	.	TRBJ1-6	TGTGCCTGGCAGGGGTATGATAATTCACCCCTCCACTTT	CAWQGYDNSPLHF
.	TRBV19	.	TRBJ2-4	TGTGCCAGTAGTACCCGAACGTCCGGAAACATTCAGTACTTC	CASSTRTSGNIQYF
TRBD2	TRBV19	.	TRBJ2-5	TGTGCCAGTAGTATAGGGGCTAGCGGGTTGCTGGAGACCCAGTACTTC	CASSIGASGLLETQYF
TRBD2	TRBV29-1	.	TRBJ2-1	TGCAGCGTTGACCACGTAGCGGGAAGAATGTGGAGCTCCTACAATGAGCAGTTCTTC	CSVDHVAGRMWSSYNEQFF
.	TRBV5-6	.	TRBJ1-2	TGTGCCAGCAGCTTGTTAGGACAGATCGCTAACTATGGCTACACCTTC	CASSLLGQIANYGYTF
TRBD2	TRBV24-1	.	TRBJ2-7	TGTGCCACCAGTAATAACGGGACAGGACCTAGCGGGAGTCTTCAGGTTGTAGGCGAGCAGTACTTC	CATSNNGTGPSGSLQVVGEQYF
TRBD1	TRBV19	.	TRBJ2-1	TGTGCCAGTAGTAAACGACAGGGGGGTGAGCAGTTCTTC	CASSKRQGGEQFF